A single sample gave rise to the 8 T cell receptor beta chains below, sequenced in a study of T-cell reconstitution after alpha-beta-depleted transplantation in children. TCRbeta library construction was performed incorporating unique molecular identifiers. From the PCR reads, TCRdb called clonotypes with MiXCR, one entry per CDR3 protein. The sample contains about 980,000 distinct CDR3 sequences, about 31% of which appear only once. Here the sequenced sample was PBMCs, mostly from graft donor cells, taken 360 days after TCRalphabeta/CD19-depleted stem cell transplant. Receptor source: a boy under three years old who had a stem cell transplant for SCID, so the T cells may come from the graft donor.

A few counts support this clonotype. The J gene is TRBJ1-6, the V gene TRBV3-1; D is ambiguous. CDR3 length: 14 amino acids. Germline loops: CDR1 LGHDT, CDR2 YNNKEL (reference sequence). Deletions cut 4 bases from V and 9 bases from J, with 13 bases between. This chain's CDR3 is CASSPPTGVSPLHF. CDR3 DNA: TGTGCCAGCAGCCCCCCGACTGGGGTTTCACCCCTCCACTTT.

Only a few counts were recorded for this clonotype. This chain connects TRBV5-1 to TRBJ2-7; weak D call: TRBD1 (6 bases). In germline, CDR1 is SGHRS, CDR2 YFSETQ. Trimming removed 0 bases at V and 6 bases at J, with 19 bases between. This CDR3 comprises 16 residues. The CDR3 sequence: CASSLDPRQESGEQYF. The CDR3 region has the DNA TGCGCCAGCAGCTTGGACCCCAGACAGGAGTCGGGCGAGCAGTACTTC.

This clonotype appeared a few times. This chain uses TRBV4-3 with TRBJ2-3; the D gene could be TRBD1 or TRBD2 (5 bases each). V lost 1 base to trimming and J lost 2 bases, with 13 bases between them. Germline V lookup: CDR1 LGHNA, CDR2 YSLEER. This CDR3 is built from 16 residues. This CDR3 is CASSQGTAGTTDTQYF. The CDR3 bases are TGCGCCAGCAGCCAAGGGACGGCCGGGACCACAGATACGCAGTATTTT.

The CDR3 is CASSYSKVIMNTEAFF. In DNA form, the CDR3 reads TGTGCCAGCAGTTACTCGAAAGTTATTATGAACACTGAAGCTTTCTTT. The chain is built from TRBV6-2 or TRBV6-3 and TRBJ1-1; no definite D call. The CDR3 has 16 amino acids. The V gene lost 0 bases and the J gene lost 0 bases, with 11 bases spanning the gap. Per germline, CDR1 MNHEY and CDR2 SVGEGT.

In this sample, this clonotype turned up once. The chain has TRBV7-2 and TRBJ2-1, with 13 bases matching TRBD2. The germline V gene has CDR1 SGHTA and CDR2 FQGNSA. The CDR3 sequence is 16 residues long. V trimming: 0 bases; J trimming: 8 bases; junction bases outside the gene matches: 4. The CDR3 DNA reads TGTGCCAGCAGCTTAGCACGGACTAGCGGGGGCCATGAGCAGTTCTTC. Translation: CASSLARTSGGHEQFF.

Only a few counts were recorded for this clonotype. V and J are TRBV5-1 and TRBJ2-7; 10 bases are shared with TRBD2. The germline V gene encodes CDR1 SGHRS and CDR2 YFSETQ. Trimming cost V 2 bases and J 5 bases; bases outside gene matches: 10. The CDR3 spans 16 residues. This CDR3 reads CASSFDTSGEAHEQYF. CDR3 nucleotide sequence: TGCGCCAGCAGCTTCGACACTAGCGGGGAAGCCCACGAGCAGTACTTC.

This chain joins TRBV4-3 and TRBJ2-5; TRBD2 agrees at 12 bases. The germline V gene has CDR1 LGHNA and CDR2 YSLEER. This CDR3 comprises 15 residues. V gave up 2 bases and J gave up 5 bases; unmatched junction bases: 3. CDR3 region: CASSQSGTSGETQYF. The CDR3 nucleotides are TGCGCCAGCAGCCAATCCGGGACTAGCGGGGAGACCCAGTACTTC.

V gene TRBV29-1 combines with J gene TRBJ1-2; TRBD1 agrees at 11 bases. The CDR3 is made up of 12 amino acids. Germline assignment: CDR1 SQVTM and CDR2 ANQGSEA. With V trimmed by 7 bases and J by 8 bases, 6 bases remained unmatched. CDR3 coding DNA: TGCAGCGCCCTGGGACAGGGGGACGGCTACACCTTC. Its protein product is CSALGQGDGYTF.